The sequence of this T cell receptor (beta chain) was determined in a study of OX40 agonist ivuxolimab in advanced cancers. Study-wide background: Ivuxolimab, which is an agonistic anti-OX40 (CD134) antibody, was administered to the patients.

Germline V CDR1 and CDR2: SNHLY, FYNNEI. CDR3 size: 15 residues. With 6 bases removed from V and 2 bases from J, the gap between germline ends came to 16 bases. The protocol was immunoSEQ multiplex PCR, while the TCRdb copy is restricted to in-frame clones and leaves out a portion. The sample records 82,000 or so clones, just under 95% being singletons. This TCR came from an adult with an advanced solid tumor such as melanoma, head and neck, liver or kidney cancer. The specimen was CD4+ or CD8+ T cells sorted from blood, collected in a trial of the OX40 agonist ivuxolimab. The chain employs TRBV2 and TRBJ1-1; D perhaps matches TRBD1 (6 bases). This CDR3 is CASRKRTEYNTEAFF. CDR3 nucleotides: TGTGCCAGCAGGAAGAGGACAGAGTACAACACTGAAGCTTTCTTT. The full variable domain, with the rest looked up from reference TRBV2 and TRBJ1-1, is EPEVTQTPSHQVTQMGQEVILRCVPISNHLYFYWYRQILGQKVEFLVSFYNNEISEKSEIFDDQFSVERPDGSNFTLKIRSTKLEDSAMYFCASRKRTEYNTEAFFGQGTRLTVV.